This TCR beta chain was retrieved from a study of blood T cells in healthy people across ages. Trimming at V came to 0 bases and at J to 7 bases, leaving 2 bases not matched to a gene. Germline V gives CDR1 SGHNT, CDR2 YYREEE (reference sequence). The CDR3 runs to 13 residues. As for this clonotype: Its antigen remains unidentified.

Study results and caveats: Older individuals had lower TCR beta diversity per million T cells (the decline was roughly linear). Researchers report that TCR beta diversity correlated strongly with naive T cell percentage.

Combining a sample-barcoded 5' primer with a J-beta primer mix, a second PCR ran for roughly 7 to 12 cycles. Carrying 12 random nucleotides, a template-switch adaptor labeled each individual cDNA molecule. TCRdb processed the 5' RACE reads anew with MiXCR; each CDR3 protein has one entry. The repertoire consists of 450,000 to 700,000 distinct CDR3 sequences, with about 25% occurring once and the leading ten covering roughly 20%. The receptor's source is an older woman in good health. Input material: blood. The chain links TRBV5-4 to TRBJ1-2, with 8 nucleotides matching TRBD1. CDR3 protein: CASSLDRGSGYTF. The CDR3 DNA is TGTGCCAGCAGCTTGGACAGGGGGAGTGGCTACACCTTC.